This T cell receptor beta chain was obtained from a study of T cell responses to AZD1222 COVID-19 vaccine. Unmatched junction bases numbered 10, after V lost 4 bases and J lost 10 bases. The CDR3 sequence is 13 residues long. The germline CDR1 and CDR2 sequences are SGHTS and YDEGEE. Method: immunoSEQ multiplex PCR; TCRdb's copy keeps in-frame clones and lacks some. The sample holds roughly 100,000 clones, over 70% seen once. Sequences were derived from peripheral blood, sampled on day 0 of AZD1222 vaccination. This receptor was identified in an adult in good health. This chain uses TRBV5-8 with TRBJ1-1; 7 nucleotides match TRBD1. The CDR3 DNA follows: TGTGCCAGCAGCCCTGACAGGGTCGGAGGAGCTTTCTTT. The encoded protein is CASSPDRVGGAFF.